Below, 19 T cell receptor beta chains from the same sample are listed, as sequenced in a study of regulatory T cells in long-lasting Graves disease. Noted time point: persistent/refractory GD, antithyroid drugs over 5 years with positive TRAb. TCR sequences were obtained from RNA taken from PBMCs. With iRepertoire HTBI primers and Arm-PCR of CDR3 regions, TCR beta libraries were built. TCRdb called the multiplex PCR reads again in MiXCR, with one record for every CDR3 protein. The sample lists nearly 350,000 distinct CDR3 sequences, 20% occurring once. The sample in question was peripheral blood mononuclear cells (PBMCs), obtained when the disease was refractory, from a patient treated with antithyroid drugs. The receptors originated from a female donor with Graves disease.

Concerning this clonotype itself: A much larger clonotype is one base distant, so this may be a read error. The chain carries TRBV7-2 and TRBJ2-7; the match to TRBD1 covers 7 bases. The CDR3 totals 11 residues. The germline CDR1 and CDR2 sequences are SGHTA and FQGNSA. The CDR3 here is CASSRGGERYF. CDR3 DNA: TGTGCCAGCAGCCGAGGGGGCGAGCGGTACTTC.

This clonotype was counted a few times. The rearrangement joins TRBV7-3 to TRBJ2-5; TRBD1 matches at 9 bases. V lost 5 bases, J lost 4 bases, and 8 bases stayed unmatched. The CDR3 covers 15 residues. Germline values: CDR1 SGHTA, CDR2 FQGTGA. DNA of the CDR3: TGTGCCAGCAGCGCTACAGGGGGCTGGGGAGAGACCCAGTACTTC. Protein product: CASSATGGWGETQYF.

This clonotype was found a few times. The V and J genes are TRBV4-1 and TRBJ1-6, with TRBD1 as a possible D gene (5 bases). Germline CDR1 reads MGHRA; CDR2 reads YSYEKL. CDR3 length: 17 amino acids. With 0 bases removed from V and 6 bases from J, the gap between germline ends came to 15 bases. The CDR3 region is CASSQDMGGRGNSPLHF. The CDR3 nucleotides read TGCGCCAGCAGCCAAGATATGGGGGGAAGGGGTAATTCACCCCTCCACTTT.

The chain employs TRBV5-5 and TRBJ2-2; TRBD1 aligns across 8 bases. Germline trimming cut 2 bases from V and 6 bases from J; bases unmatched to any gene: 12. Germline assignment: CDR1 SGHKS and CDR2 YYEKEE (reference sequence). This CDR3 contains 17 residues. The CDR3 DNA reads as TGTGCCAGCAGCTTCCGGACAGGGTGGGATTCGCCCGGGGAGCTGTTTTTT. It translates to CASSFRTGWDSPGELFF.

This clonotype was detected ten times or more. The gene calls are TRBV20-1 and TRBJ2-5, with D possibly TRBD2 on 6 matching bases. From germline, CDR1 is DFQATT and CDR2 SNEGSKA (reference sequence). V was shortened by 3 bases and J by 8 bases, with 16 bases between the two germline ends. The CDR3 length is 13 residues. The CDR3 nucleotides read TGCAGTGCTAGGGAGGGTCCCGGGGGAACCCAGTACTTC. Its protein product is CSAREGPGGTQYF.

This chain connects TRBV29-1 to TRBJ1-4; 8 nucleotides agree with TRBD1. After removal of 5 bases from V and 1 base from J, the junction contained 3 bases not matched to a gene. CDR3 length: 14 residues. Germline CDR1 and CDR2: SQVTM and ANQGSEA. For the CDR3, the DNA is TGCAGCGTTACAGGGGGGGGAACTAATGAAAAACTGTTTTTT. Amino acids: CSVTGGGTNEKLFF.

This clonotype occurred a few times. The rearrangement joins TRBV27 to TRBJ2-7; the D call may be TRBD1 or TRBD2 (6 bases each). The CDR3 is 14 residues long. The germline V and J ends were trimmed by 2 bases and 5 bases, with 13 bases remaining between them. Germline lookup yields CDR1 MNHEY and CDR2 SMNVEV (reference sequence). DNA for the CDR3: TGTGCCAGCAGTTTAGGGGGGCCCAGGGACGAGCAGTACTTC. It specifies CASSLGGPRDEQYF.

The chain combines TRBV6-9 with TRBJ1-1, with D tentatively TRBD1 (5 bases). Germline V gives CDR1 MNHGY, CDR2 SVAAGI. The CDR3 consists of 15 residues. Trimming stripped 3 bases from V and 4 bases from J, with 15 bases between. CDR3 in amino acids: CASSYQPGWGTEAFF. CDR3 DNA sequence: TGTGCCAGCAGTTACCAGCCAGGGTGGGGCACTGAAGCTTTCTTT.

The CDR3 region is CSVFARGRVSGANVLTF. CDR3 coding DNA: TGCAGCGTTTTCGCACGGGGACGGGTCTCTGGGGCCAACGTCCTGACTTTC. The rearrangement uses TRBV29-1 and TRBJ2-6, with D perhaps TRBD1 or TRBD2 (5 bases each). V was clipped by 5 bases and J by 0 bases, with 17 bases between them. CDR1 and CDR2 (germline): SQVTM, ANQGSEA. The CDR3 contains 17 residues. The full variable domain, completed using reference TRBV29-1 and TRBJ2-6, is SAVISQKPSRDICQRGTSLTIQCQVDSQVTMMFWYRQQPGQSLTLIATANQGSEATYESGFVIDKFPISRPNLTFSTLTVSNMSPEDSSIYLCSVFARGRVSGANVLTFGAGSRLTVL.

Points on this clonotype: The junction differs from germline at one of its ends, possibly a read error. The rearrangement joins TRBV29-1 to TRBJ1-3; TRBD1 is a possible D gene (5 bases). Germline V CDR1 and CDR2: SQVTM, ANQGSEA. The CDR3 has 15 residues. CDR3 nucleotides: TGCAGCGTCGATTTGGGACGGCGCTCTGGAACCACCATATATTTT. Translating gives CSVDLGRRSGTTIYF.

This clonotype was recorded a few times. The chain couples TRBV6-1 to TRBJ2-7; D is unclear. CDR1 is MNHNS, CDR2 SASEGT, per germline. V was clipped by 6 bases and J by 2 bases, with 17 bases between them. The CDR3 has 15 amino acids. CDR3: CASSRTYPATYEQYF. The CDR3, as DNA: TGTGCCAGCAGCCGAACATATCCGGCAACCTACGAGCAGTACTTC.

This clonotype was counted ten times or more. The chain carries TRBV7-2 and TRBJ1-5; D is undetermined. Germline V gene lookup returns CDR1 SGHTA and CDR2 FQGNSA. The CDR3 covers 17 residues. With 2 bases removed from V and 0 bases from J, the gap between germline ends came to 14 bases. The CDR3 bases are TGTGCCAGCAGCTTACAGTCCCCAGCCCATAGCAATCAGCCCCAGCATTTT. Protein product: CASSLQSPAHSNQPQHF.

This chain joins TRBV4-2 and TRBJ2-5, with 7 bases fitting TRBD1. The CDR3 is made up of 14 amino acids. Per the germline V gene, CDR1 is LGHNA and CDR2 is YNFKEQ. The V gene end was trimmed by 2 bases and the J gene end by 4 bases; junction bases not matched to a gene: 4. CDR3 sequence: CASSQRRGRETQYF. The CDR3 DNA follows: TGTGCCAGCAGCCAAAGAAGGGGGCGAGAGACCCAGTACTTC.

The chain combines TRBV5-1 with TRBJ1-1; 10 bases line up with TRBD1. The ends lost 4 bases at V and 4 bases at J; junction bases unmatched: 7. In germline, CDR1 is SGHRS, CDR2 YFSETQ. CDR3 length equals 15 residues. CDR3 protein: CASSPRQGAGTEAFF. The CDR3 bases are TGCGCCAGCAGCCCAAGACAGGGGGCAGGCACTGAAGCTTTCTTT.

The genes are TRBV7-9 and TRBJ1-5; D remains unclear. Germline CDR1 SEHNR, CDR2 FQNEAQ (reference sequence). V was shortened by 5 bases and J by 5 bases, with 13 bases between the two germline ends. CDR3 size: 14 residues. CDR3: CASSPRRSDQPQHF. The DNA for the CDR3 is TGTGCCAGCAGCCCCAGGAGGTCGGATCAGCCCCAGCATTTT.

This clonotype was seen more than once but under ten times. The chain is built from TRBV3-1 and TRBJ2-1; D perhaps matches TRBD2 (6 bases). The V end was cut by 4 bases, the J end by 10 bases, with 11 bases between. CDR1 and CDR2 from the germline V gene are LGHDT and YNNKEL (reference sequence). This CDR3 comprises 12 residues. The CDR3 DNA sequence: TGTGCCAGCAGCCTGGGGGGATCCGAGCAGTTCTTC. This gives the protein CASSLGGSEQFF.

This clonotype was seen ten or more times. In DNA form, the CDR3 reads TGTGCCAGCAGGTCAGGGGGCGAGGAAAAACTGTTTTTT. Translated: CASRSGGEEKLFF. This chain uses TRBV28 with TRBJ1-4; 8 bases align to TRBD1. CDR1 is MDHEN, CDR2 SYDVKM, per germline. The V and J ends lost 6 bases and 8 bases, in that order; junction bases with no gene match: 5. This CDR3 has 13 amino acids.

This clonotype was observed a handful of times. The V call is TRBV20-1, the J call TRBJ1-1; TRBD1 aligns across 7 bases. CDR1 and CDR2 from the germline V gene are DFQATT and SNEGSKA (reference sequence). J gave up 4 bases and V 0 bases, and 5 bases lay outside the gene matches. This CDR3 is 14 amino acids long. The CDR3 DNA follows: TGCAGTGCTAGAGATACAGGGGTGCGCACTGAAGCTTTCTTT. Amino acids: CSARDTGVRTEAFF.

This clonotype was counted ten times or more. V is TRBV20-1 and J is TRBJ1-1; TRBD1 agrees at 8 bases. Germline trimming cut 4 bases from V and 6 bases from J; bases unmatched to any gene: 10. The V gene's germline CDR1 is DFQATT and CDR2 SNEGSKA (reference sequence). The CDR3 spans 14 residues. CDR3 protein: CSATRRQGYAEAFF. DNA of the CDR3: TGCAGTGCTACCCGGAGACAGGGGTACGCTGAAGCTTTCTTT.